This T cell receptor beta chain was observed in a study of blood T cell repertoires in COVID-19. This clone was detected many times. Per germline, CDR1 LGHDT and CDR2 YNNKEL (reference sequence). The V gene lost 2 bases and the J gene lost 4 bases, with 8 bases spanning the gap. The CDR3 length is 14 residues. Clones were read by immunoSEQ multiplex PCR, and TCRdb kept only the in-frame ones, dropping some. The sample records about 100,000 clones, around four fifths being singletons. The sample consisted of peripheral blood. The rearrangement links TRBV3-1 (or the pseudogene TRBV3-2) to TRBJ2-2; no clear D. This TCR was sampled from a man in his fifties with active or convalescent COVID-19. CDR3 sequence: CASSQMISTGELFF. CDR3 DNA sequence: TGTGCCAGCAGCCAAATGATCAGCACCGGGGAGCTGTTTTTT.